This paragraph covers one T cell receptor beta chain sequence. The antigen it binds to is not known. No base quality information exists; no much larger clone differs at one position. The source of the sample is a study of breast tumors, draining lymph nodes, adjacent tissues (TCRdb year 2016). Background for the entire study: Breast cancer patients provided tumor, adjacent nontumor tissue and axillary lymph nodes, and the study compared the TCR beta repertoires across these three sources. The study aimed to assess the relationships and possible T-cell exchange between tumor, surrounding tissue and draining lymph node repertoires in human breast cancer. On the study overall, not on this receptor specifically: Tumor T-cell repertoires showed less diversity than lymph node repertoires and more diversity than nontumor tissue repertoires, and tumor T-cell repertoires showed preferential V and J gene usage. A scenario in which most tumor T cells derive from the lymph node and then expand within tumor tissue was judged to be consistent with the data. Rather than being directly demonstrated, the conclusion that tumor T cells originate in lymph nodes was presented as consistent with a hypothesis. Tumor and nontumor tissue repertoires were found to be significantly more similar in luminal-like than in basal-like breast cancer.

Sequenced on an Illumina HiSeq 2000. Multiplex PCR amplification was used to build the TCR beta chain libraries. The amplified TCR beta chain products were analyzed by high-throughput sequencing. TCRdb ran its own pipeline on the public reads, namely fastp trimming at Q25 and MiXCR clone calling, and kept in-frame beta chains. Entries are consolidated by CDR3 protein sequence, retaining the most common genes and DNA. The sample contains about 230,000 distinct CDR3 sequences, 32% of them found a single time. The ten most abundant clones make up roughly 1.3% of the sample. The lymph node samples were taken from the axillary draining lymph nodes of breast cancer patients. The specimen sequenced was axillary lymph node tissue. This TCR was recovered from a female donor with breast cancer. Some clones in this sample may be carry-over from other donors' samples.

The CDR3 region: CAGGGPRQPQHF. The nucleotides read TGTGCCGGGGGGGGGCCGAGGCAGCCCCAGCATTTT. This chain joins TRBV2 to TRBJ1-5; TRBD1 might be the D gene, on 6 matching bases. Trimming at the junction amounts to 11 bases on V and 7 bases on J, and the germline ends lie 15 bases apart. The CDR3 starts with the cysteine, ends with the phenylalanine, and has 12 residues. The only DNA kept is the CDR3, 36 bases in frame from the first base. The germline V gene supplies CDR1 SNHLY and CDR2 FYNNEI.